The 8 T cell receptor beta chains given below trace back to one sample, sequenced in a study of technical replicates of blood from four donors. The assay was immunoSEQ multiplex PCR, and TCRdb's table has in-frame clones only and misses some. The sample shows under 65,000 clones, about 96% of them seen only once. Source material: T cells isolated from PBMCs. These receptors were taken from a human donor in good health.

CDR3 sequence: CASSSPGGRKGNEQFF. CDR3 DNA: TGTGCCAGCAGTTCTCCGGGAGGGAGAAAGGGAAATGAGCAGTTCTTC. The V gene is TRBV28, the J gene TRBJ2-1; 8 bases match TRBD2. The V gene end was trimmed by 4 bases and the J gene end by 7 bases; junction bases not matched to a gene: 12. Germline V CDR1 and CDR2: MDHEN, SYDVKM. This CDR3 is 16 amino acids long. Full variable domain (rest looked up from reference TRBV28 and TRBJ2-1): DVKVTQSSRYLVKRTGEKVFLECVQDMDHENMFWYRQDPGLGLRLIYFSYDVKMKEKGDIPEGYSVSREKKERFSLILESASTNQTSMYLCASSSPGGRKGNEQFFGPGTRLTVL.

This chain links TRBV19 with TRBJ1-4; D is undetermined. Trimming removed 6 bases at V and 0 bases at J, with 5 bases between. Germline-derived CDR1 and CDR2 are LNHDA and SQIVND (reference sequence). The CDR3 is made up of 13 amino acids. CDR3 residues: CASSGTTNEKLFF. The DNA of the CDR3 is TGTGCCAGTAGCGGGACAACTAATGAAAAACTGTTTTTT.

The chain carries TRBV2 and TRBJ1-4; TRBD1 matches at 7 bases. The V and J ends lost 6 bases and 0 bases, in that order; junction bases with no gene match: 7. Looked up from germline, CDR1 is SNHLY and CDR2 is FYNNEI. This CDR3 has 16 amino acids. The CDR3 bases are TGTGCCAGCAGGGGACAGACCCGTTCAACTAATGAAAAACTGTTTTTT. This encodes CASRGQTRSTNEKLFF.

The V and J genes are TRBV19 and TRBJ1-5; no definite D call. The CDR3 has 12 residues. Germline V gene sequence: CDR1 LNHDA, CDR2 SQIVND (reference sequence). V lost 11 bases to trimming and J lost 7 bases, with 15 bases between them. The CDR3 spells CAPTPGWQPQHF. CDR3 in DNA: TGTGCCCCGACCCCCGGGTGGCAGCCCCAGCATTTT.

The chain has TRBV30 and TRBJ1-2; the match to TRBD1 covers 8 bases. V lost 1 base, J lost 2 bases, and 0 bases stayed unmatched. The germline gives CDR1 GTSNPN, CDR2 SVGIG (reference sequence). The CDR3 consists of 13 residues. CDR3 coding DNA: TGTGCCTGGAGTGACAGGGGGAACTATGGCTACACCTTC. It translates to CAWSDRGNYGYTF.

This chain uses TRBV18 with TRBJ2-7, with 14 bases aligning to TRBD2. Germline CDR1 reads KGHSH; CDR2 reads LQKENI. This CDR3 is 16 amino acids long. V shed 6 bases, J shed 5 bases, and the junction held 9 bases outside the gene matches. The CDR3 sequence: CASSSPGLAGVDEQYF. Written as DNA, the CDR3 is TGTGCCAGCTCCTCGCCGGGACTAGCGGGAGTAGACGAGCAGTACTTC.

Remarks on this clone: One end of the junction is discordant with germline, which a read error may explain. This rearrangement joins TRBV19 to TRBJ2-7; the D is unclear. The CDR3 spans 12 residues. The germline gives CDR1 LNHDA, CDR2 SQIVND (reference sequence). The CDR3 DNA sequence: TGTGCCAGTAGTTTAGAGGCAGGCGAGCAGTACTTC. Translated, it gives CASSLEAGEQYF.

V gene TRBV18 combines with J gene TRBJ2-1; possibly TRBD1 for D (5 bases). This CDR3 is built from 13 residues. CDR1 KGHSH and CDR2 LQKENI come from the germline V gene. Deletions cut 6 bases from V and 6 bases from J, with 12 bases between. DNA of the CDR3: TGTGCCAGCTCCTTATTTGGGGCCAATGAGCAGTTCTTC. Amino acids: CASSLFGANEQFF.